This record looks at one TCR beta chain sequence and its context. Its antigen is unidentified. Using immunoSEQ multiplex PCR, the repertoire was profiled, and TCRdb retains in-frame clones only, with some absent. The table shows over 100,000 clones, with approximately 87% occurring only once. This sample is drawn from a study of T cell responses to AZD1222 COVID-19 vaccine. Study-wide findings and caveats: Donors were chiefly white British, with a greater number of females, and clonal diversity was perhaps underestimated. Elevations in Spike-specific TCR breadth and depth followed administration of two AZD1222 doses.

Germline CDR1 SGHDT, CDR2 YYEEEE. V shed 3 bases and J shed 6 bases, with 15 bases lying between them. CDR3 length: 15 residues. The V gene is TRBV5-6, the J gene TRBJ2-2; D ambiguous. The TCR originated in an adult who received the AZD1222 COVID-19 vaccine. The material was peripheral blood, obtained 28 days after the second AZD1222 dose. CDR3 protein: CASSSVQPRPGELFF. The CDR3 nucleotides are TGTGCCAGCAGCTCCGTTCAGCCCAGGCCCGGGGAGCTGTTTTTT.